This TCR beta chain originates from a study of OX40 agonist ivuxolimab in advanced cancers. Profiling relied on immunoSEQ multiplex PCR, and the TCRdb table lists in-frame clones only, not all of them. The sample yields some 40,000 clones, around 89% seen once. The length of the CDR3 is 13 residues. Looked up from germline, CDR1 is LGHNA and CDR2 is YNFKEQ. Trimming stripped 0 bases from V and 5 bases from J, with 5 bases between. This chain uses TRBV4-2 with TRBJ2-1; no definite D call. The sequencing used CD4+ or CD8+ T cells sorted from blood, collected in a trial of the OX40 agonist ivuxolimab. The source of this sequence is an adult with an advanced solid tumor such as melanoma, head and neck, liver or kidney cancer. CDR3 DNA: TGTGCCAGCAGCCAAGAGAATGACAATGAGCAGTTCTTC. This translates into CASSQENDNEQFF.